This entry lists 3 T cell receptor beta chains sequenced from one sample in a study of control samples from healthy donors and cancer patients. TCRdb's copy holds only in-frame clones and misses some; the assay was immunoSEQ multiplex PCR. The repertoire consists of roughly 130,000 clones, with about nine tenths occurring once and the leading ten covering roughly 10%. Sample: blood. Receptors originate from a man aged 30 to 39 in good health.

The chain has TRBV29-1 and TRBJ1-1; 11 bases line up with TRBD1. The trim removed 6 bases at V and 5 bases at J, leaving 8 bases unmatched. The CDR3 spans 14 residues. The germline V gene has CDR1 SQVTM and CDR2 ANQGSEA. DNA for the CDR3: TGCAGCGTCTGGACAGGGGGCTTGGGAACTGAAGCTTTCTTT. Its translation is CSVWTGGLGTEAFF.

The chain joins TRBV11-2 to TRBJ2-1; D ambiguous. This CDR3 spans 16 amino acids. The germline V gene encodes CDR1 SGHAT and CDR2 FQNNGV. Trimming pared 3 bases from V and 0 bases from J, leaving 12 bases between. CDR3 region: CASSFLVYRSYNEQFF. CDR3 nucleotides: TGTGCCAGCAGCTTTTTAGTATACCGCTCCTACAATGAGCAGTTCTTC.

The J gene is TRBJ2-7, the V gene TRBV5-6; D ambiguous. Germline CDR1 is SGHDT and CDR2 is YYEEEE. V was trimmed by 1 base and J by 2 bases, leaving 4 bases between them. The CDR3 has 12 amino acids. The CDR3 DNA reads TGTGCCAGCAGCTTGTACCCCTACGAGCAGTACTTC. It translates to CASSLYPYEQYF.